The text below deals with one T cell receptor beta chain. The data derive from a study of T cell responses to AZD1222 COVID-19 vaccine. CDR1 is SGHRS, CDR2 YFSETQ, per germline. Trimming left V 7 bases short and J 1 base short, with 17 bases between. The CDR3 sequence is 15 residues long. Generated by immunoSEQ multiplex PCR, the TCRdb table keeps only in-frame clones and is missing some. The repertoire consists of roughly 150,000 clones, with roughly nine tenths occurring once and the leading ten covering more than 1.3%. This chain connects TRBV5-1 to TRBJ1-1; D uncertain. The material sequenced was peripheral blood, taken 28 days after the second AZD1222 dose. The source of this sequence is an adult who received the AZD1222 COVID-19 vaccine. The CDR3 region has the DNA TGCGCCAGCCTCGACCCGTCCGCGCGGAACACTGAAGCTTTCTTT. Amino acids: CASLDPSARNTEAFF.